These 3 T cell receptor beta chains originate from one sample sequenced in a study of blood T cell repertoires in COVID-19. The protocol was immunoSEQ multiplex PCR, while the TCRdb copy is restricted to in-frame clones and leaves out a portion. The table includes about 130,000 clones, 80% to 85% detected once. Sequencing was performed on PBMCs or T cells enriched from blood (not recorded which). These receptors originate from a man aged 25-45 years who had recovered from COVID-19.

CDR3 amino acids: CASTRQANTEAFF. In DNA form, the CDR3 reads TGTGCCAGCACCCGACAGGCGAACACTGAAGCTTTCTTT. This chain joins TRBV2 and TRBJ1-1; a weak D match, TRBD1 (6 bases). This CDR3 region has 13 residues. Trimming stripped 7 bases from V and 1 base from J, with 10 bases between. Germline V gene sequence: CDR1 SNHLY, CDR2 FYNNEI.

V is TRBV3-1 (or the pseudogene TRBV3-2) and J is TRBJ2-1; 9 bases map to TRBD2. Germline V gene data show CDR1 as LGHDT and CDR2 as YNNKEL (reference sequence). This CDR3 is built from 18 residues. V was pared by 0 bases and J by 6 bases, with 12 bases of the junction left unmatched. This CDR3 reads CASSQDRGLATLFNEQFF. The CDR3 bases are TGTGCCAGCAGCCAAGATCGGGGACTAGCCACTTTATTCAATGAGCAGTTCTTC.

The V call is TRBV10-3, the J call TRBJ2-1; 10 nucleotides agree with TRBD1. The CDR3 contains 13 residues. V shed 6 bases and J 7 bases; nucleotides not matched to a gene: 3. Germline V gene sequence: CDR1 ENHRY, CDR2 SYGVKD. The DNA for the CDR3 is TGTGCCATCAGCCCGGGACAGGGGAATGAGCAGTTCTTC. It translates to CAISPGQGNEQFF.